Below are 25 T cell receptor beta chains sequenced from a single sample in a study of prognosis after radiotherapy for stage I lung cancer. Amplicons of TCR beta CDR3 were generated from genomic DNA by two-round multiplex PCR. Used in first-round PCR were primers specific to each TRBV and TRBJ gene. TCRdb reprocessed the multiplex PCR reads with MiXCR, giving one entry per CDR3 protein. The sample carries 25,000 to 35,000 distinct CDR3 sequences, under 60% recorded once. The sequences come from PBMCs, collected before or after stereotactic body radiation therapy (not recorded which). The source is a donor older than 45 with non-small cell lung cancer.

There are many counts of this clonotype. This chain connects TRBV14 to TRBJ2-3; TRBD2 agrees at 7 bases. This CDR3 region has 15 residues. J was trimmed by 3 bases and V by 4 bases; bases with no gene match: 7. CDR1 and CDR2 (germline): SGHDN, FVKESK. In DNA form, the CDR3 reads TGTGCCAGCAGCCCGGTTGGGAGGGCAACAGATACGCAGTATTTT. Encoded protein: CASSPVGRATDTQYF. The whole variable domain, filled in from reference TRBV14 and TRBJ2-3, reads EAGVTQFPSHSVIEKGQTVTLRCDPISGHDNLYWYRRVMGKEIKFLLHFVKESKQDESGMPNNRFLAERTGGTYSTLKVQPAELEDSGVYFCASSPVGRATDTQYFGPGTRLTVL.

Note on this clonotype: This sequence may be a read error, since a much larger clone differs from it by one base. The V gene is TRBV6-1, the J gene TRBJ2-1; 15 bases match TRBD2. V gave up 8 bases and J gave up 15 bases; unmatched junction bases: 23. From germline, CDR1 is MNHNS and CDR2 SASEGT. The CDR3 is 18 residues long. The CDR3 sequence is CASGRPQGRTSGRAARFF. DNA for the CDR3: TGTGCCAGCGGGAGACCACAGGGCCGGACTAGCGGGAGGGCCGCGCGGTTCTTC.

Remarks on this clonotype: A much more abundant neighbour one base away suggests this may be a read error. This sequence joins TRBV7-6 and TRBJ1-1, with D perhaps matching TRBD1 (6 bases). CDR1 is SGHVS and CDR2 is FNYEAQ in the germline V gene. This CDR3 is 17 amino acids long. V was pared by 2 bases and J by 1 base, with 17 bases between. CDR3 in amino acids: CASSLRGTGSGNTEAFF. In nucleotides, the CDR3 is TGTGCCAGCAGCTTAAGGGGTACAGGGTCGGGGAACACTGAAGCTTTCTTT.

There are many counts of this clonotype. J is TRBJ2-1 and V is TRBV18; TRBD2 aligns across 10 bases. The CDR3 totals 17 residues. The germline V gene encodes CDR1 KGHSH and CDR2 LQKENI. V trimming: 1 base; J trimming: 7 bases; junction bases outside the gene matches: 10. The CDR3 loop reads CASSPRRASGSDNEQFF. CDR3 coding DNA: TGTGCCAGCTCACCACGAAGGGCTAGCGGGAGCGATAATGAGCAGTTCTTC. Together with reference TRBV18 and TRBJ2-1, the CDR3 gives the full variable domain: NAGVMQNPRHLVRRRGQEARLRCSPMKGHSHVYWYRQLPEEGLKFMVYLQKENIIDESGMPKERFSAEFPKEGPSILRIQQVVRGDSAAYFCASSPRRASGSDNEQFFGPGTRLTVL.

This clonotype was recorded many times. V gene TRBV20-1 combines with J gene TRBJ2-2; no reliable D call. The ends were cut back, 5 bases at V and 6 bases at J, with 16 bases in the middle. The CDR3 extends over 14 amino acids. CDR1 and CDR2 from the germline V gene are DFQATT and SNEGSKA (reference sequence). The CDR3: CSAARTLRPGELFF. The CDR3 nucleotides read TGCAGTGCTGCCCGGACCTTGAGGCCCGGGGAGCTGTTTTTT.

For this clonotype: A read error may be the cause here, since a much bigger clone is one base away. This chain links TRBV5-4 with TRBJ1-5, with D tentatively TRBD1 (5 bases). Germline CDR1 SGHNT, CDR2 YYREEE (reference sequence). CDR3 length: 13 amino acids. The CDR3 here is CARSFDRDQPQHF. CDR3 coding DNA: TGTGCCAGAAGCTTCGACAGAGATCAGCCCCAGCATTTT.

Remarks on this clonotype: The junction shows a germline mismatch at one end, possibly a read error. The rearrangement uses TRBV5-8 and TRBJ2-4; maybe TRBD2 (6 bases). The CDR3 has 13 residues. The germline V gene has CDR1 SGHTS and CDR2 YDEGEE. The DNA of the CDR3 is TGTGCCAGCAGCACGATTCCCGGGACTGGGAACTTCTTC. This gives the protein CASSTIPGTGNFF.

At least ten counts were recorded for this clonotype. The chain employs TRBV7-3 and TRBJ2-6; a weak D match, TRBD1 (5 bases). V dropped 2 bases and J dropped 2 bases, with 10 bases sitting between them. Germline V gene data show CDR1 as SGHTA and CDR2 as FQGTGA. The CDR3 consists of 16 residues. The DNA of the CDR3 is TGTGCCAGCAGCTTAGGGGCAGGAACTGGGGCCAACGTCCTGACTTTC. Translating gives CASSLGAGTGANVLTF.

V usage is TRBV6-2 or TRBV6-3 and J usage is TRBJ2-2; 9 bases are shared with TRBD2. In germline, CDR1 is MNHEY, CDR2 SVGEGT. There are 14 residues in the CDR3. V shed 8 bases and J 3 bases; nucleotides not matched to a gene: 4. This CDR3 is CASLTSGHTGELFF. The CDR3 DNA sequence: TGTGCCAGCTTGACTAGCGGACACACCGGGGAGCTGTTTTTT.

This clonotype was seen ten or more times. The chain is built from TRBV6-5 and TRBJ2-1; 10 nucleotides line up with TRBD2. The CDR3 is 16 amino acids. J lost 2 bases, V lost 4 bases, and 5 bases had no gene match. Looked up from germline, CDR1 is MNHEY and CDR2 is SVGAGI. The CDR3 coding sequence is TGTGCCAGCAGTTCCGGAGCGGGAGGGCCCTACAATGAGCAGTTCTTC. This gives the protein CASSSGAGGPYNEQFF.

By share, this clonotype ranks as medium-sized. This sequence joins TRBV6-5 and TRBJ2-7, with a weak D call TRBD1 (5 bases). In germline, CDR1 is MNHEY, CDR2 SVGAGI. The CDR3 sequence is 16 residues long. The V end was cut by 0 bases, the J end by 5 bases, with 17 bases between. CDR3 loop: CASSYSEIEQVNEQYF. The CDR3 DNA is TGTGCCAGCAGTTACTCCGAGATTGAACAGGTGAACGAGCAGTACTTC.

The chain links TRBV7-9 to TRBJ2-7, with D maybe TRBD2 (6 bases). Germline CDR1 and CDR2: SEHNR and FQNEAQ (reference sequence). This CDR3 has 16 residues. DNA of the CDR3: TGTGTCATCAGCCCGGGTTTTTCTAGCGTCGCCTACGAGCAGTACTTC. Translated, it gives CVISPGFSSVAYEQYF.

The chain combines TRBV11-2 with TRBJ1-1; D may be TRBD1 (5 bases). The CDR3 loop spans 13 amino acids. Between the trimmed V and J ends, which lost 1 base and 9 bases, there was a span of 12 bases. Per the germline V gene, CDR1 is SGHAT and CDR2 is FQNNGV. The CDR3 bases are TGTGCCAGCAGCTTAGTTCAGGGCAGTAAAGCTTTCTTT. Its translation: CASSLVQGSKAFF. Full variable domain (missing parts from reference TRBV11-2 and TRBJ1-1): EAGVAQSPRYKIIEKRQSVAFWCNPISGHATLYWYQQILGQGPKLLIQFQNNGVVDDSQLPKDRFSAERLKGVDSTLKIQPAKLEDSAVYLCASSLVQGSKAFFGQGTRLTVV.

Comment on this clonotype: Likely a read error: the CDR3 ends without its conserved phenylalanine or tryptophan. The DNA is left out, because the CDR3 cannot be placed on it with certainty; the CDR3 is given as TCRdb lists it. V usage is TRBV2 and J usage is TRBJ2-2; the D segment call TRBD1 is taken from the table without a DNA check. Germline V lookup: CDR1 SNHLY, CDR2 FYNNEI. The CDR3 contains 11 residues when both ends are counted. The CDR3 here is CASSRAGEQFL.

Turning to this clonotype: With only one base between it and a far larger clone, this is likely a read error. The chain recombines TRBV7-2 with TRBJ2-7, with D maybe TRBD2 (6 bases). Trimming took 1 base from V and 7 from J, leaving 20 bases between them. From germline, CDR1 is SGHTA and CDR2 FQGNSA. This CDR3 is built from 16 residues. CDR3 protein: CASSLVADRSYNEQYF. CDR3 DNA: TGTGCCAGCAGCTTAGTAGCGGACCGCTCCTACAATGAGCAGTACTTC. Complete variable domain (other parts from reference TRBV7-2 and TRBJ2-7): GAGVSQSPSNKVTEKGKDVELRCDPISGHTALYWYRQSLGQGLEFLIYFQGNSAPDKSGLPSDRFSAERTGGSVSTLTIQRTQQEDSAVYLCASSLVADRSYNEQYFGPGTRLTVT.

This clonotype was observed at least ten times. The chain combines TRBV19 with TRBJ1-5; a weak D match, TRBD1 (5 bases). CDR1 and CDR2 (germline): LNHDA, SQIVND (reference sequence). The ends were cut back, 3 bases at V and 5 bases at J, with 8 bases in the middle. The CDR3 has 13 residues. The CDR3 DNA reads TGTGCCAGTAGTATCAGGGAGGATCAGCCCCAGCATTTT. As protein: CASSIREDQPQHF.

This chain uses TRBV9 with TRBJ2-2, with 12 positions matching TRBD1. Germline assignment: CDR1 SGDLS and CDR2 YYNGEE. V was clipped by 4 bases and J by 4 bases; unmatched bases: 8. CDR3 size: 17 residues. This CDR3 reads CASSTGTGGRPTGELFF. The CDR3 coding sequence is TGTGCCAGCAGCACCGGGACAGGGGGCCGTCCCACCGGGGAGCTGTTTTTT.

The CDR3 nucleotides are TGTGCCAGCAGCCCCTGTGCTAGCGGCTACACAGATACGCAGTATTTT. As protein: CASSPCASGYTDTQYF. This chain links TRBV9 with TRBJ2-3, with 7 nucleotides matching TRBD2. The CDR3 has 16 residues. The V segment lost 4 bases and the J segment 2 bases; nucleotides outside the gene matches: 10. Germline V gives CDR1 SGDLS, CDR2 YYNGEE.

This chain links TRBV11-3 with TRBJ2-7; 7 bases are shared with TRBD1. Germline loops: CDR1 SGHNT, CDR2 YENEEA. V trimming: 1 base; J trimming: 3 bases; junction bases outside the gene matches: 3. CDR3 size: 14 residues. CDR3 region: CASSLGGQFYEQYF. CDR3 DNA sequence: TGTGCCAGCAGCTTAGGGGGACAGTTCTACGAGCAGTACTTC.

As concerns this clonotype: This probably arose from a read error, given a far larger clone one base away. V usage is TRBV6-4 and J usage is TRBJ2-3, with TRBD2 identical over 13 bases. The CDR3 contains 16 residues. V trimming: 5 bases; J trimming: 7 bases; junction bases outside the gene matches: 9. Germline loops: CDR1 MRHNA, CDR2 SNTAGT. DNA of the CDR3: TGTGCCAGCAGTCTCGGGACTAGCGGGAACCCATATACGCAGTATTTT. Residues: CASSLGTSGNPYTQYF.

Relative to its sample, this clonotype is medium-sized. This chain joins TRBV7-2 and TRBJ2-7, with D perhaps TRBD2 (6 bases). The germline V and J ends were trimmed by 4 bases and 3 bases, with 13 bases remaining between them. The CDR3 runs 14 residues. Germline CDR1 and CDR2: SGHTA and FQGNSA. In DNA, the CDR3 is TGTGCCAGCAGCTGGCGGCGGGGACTCTACGAGCAGTACTTC. This sequence encodes CASSWRRGLYEQYF.

Of note for this clonotype: A far larger clone is only one base removed, so a read error is likely. In this CDR3 the conserved last residue, phenylalanine or tryptophan, is missing, so a read error is likely. The V call is TRBV7-2, the J call TRBJ2-1; no reliable D call. In germline, CDR1 is SGHTA, CDR2 FQGNSA. V was cut by 5 bases and J by 4 bases, with 3 bases left in between. This CDR3 region has 11 residues. As DNA, the CDR3 is TGTGCCAGCAGCCGGTACAATGAGCAGTTCTTA. Residues: CASSRYNEQFL.

In the case of this clonotype: A far larger clone is just one base off, so this is likely a read error. This sequence joins TRBV6-4 and TRBJ1-1, with D maybe TRBD1 (5 bases). Germline V gene lookup returns CDR1 MRHNA and CDR2 SNTAGT. This CDR3 is 13 amino acids long. Here the CDR3 DNA reads TGTGCCAGCAGGGTGGGACGCTACACTGAATCTTTCTTT. This codes for CASRVGRYTESFF.

This clonotype was counted many times. The V and J genes are TRBV11-3 and TRBJ2-5; D unclear. CDR1 is SGHNT, CDR2 YENEEA, per germline. Trimming cost V 5 bases and J 7 bases, with 11 bases left between them. The CDR3 has 12 residues. CDR3 DNA: TGTGCCAGCAGCCCCAAACGAGGGACCCAGTACTTC. It specifies CASSPKRGTQYF. Full variable domain (remainder filled in from reference TRBV11-3 and TRBJ2-5): EAGVVQSPRYKIIEKKQPVAFWCNPISGHNTLYWYLQNLGQGPELLIRYENEEAVDDSQLPKDRFSAERLKGVDSTLKIQPAELGDSAVYLCASSPKRGTQYFGPGTRLLVL.

Details on this clonotype: A read error is likely here: a far larger clone is one base away. The chain uses TRBV6-2 or TRBV6-3 and TRBJ2-5; D is unresolved. This CDR3 comprises 16 residues. The germline V gene has CDR1 MNHEY and CDR2 SVGEGT. The CDR3 DNA is TGTGCCAGCAGTTCCCCGGCCGGTACAGACGAAGAGACCAAGTACTTC. Encoded protein: CASSSPAGTDEETKYF.